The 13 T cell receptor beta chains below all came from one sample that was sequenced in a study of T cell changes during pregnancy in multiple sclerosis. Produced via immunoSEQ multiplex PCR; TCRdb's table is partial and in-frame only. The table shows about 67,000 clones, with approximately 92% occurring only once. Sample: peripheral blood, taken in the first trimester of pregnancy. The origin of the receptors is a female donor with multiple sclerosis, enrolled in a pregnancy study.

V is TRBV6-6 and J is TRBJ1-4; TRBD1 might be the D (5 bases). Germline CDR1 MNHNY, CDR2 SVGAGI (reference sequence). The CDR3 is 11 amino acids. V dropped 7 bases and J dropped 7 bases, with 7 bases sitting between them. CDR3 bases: TGTGCCAGCATGGGGGGTGAAAAACTGTTTTTT. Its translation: CASMGGEKLFF.

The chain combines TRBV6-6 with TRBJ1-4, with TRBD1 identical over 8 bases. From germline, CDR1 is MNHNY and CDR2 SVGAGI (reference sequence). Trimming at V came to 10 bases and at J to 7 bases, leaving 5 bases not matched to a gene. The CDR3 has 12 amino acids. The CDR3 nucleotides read TGTGCCATTTCCGGGACAGGTGAAAAACTGTTTTTT. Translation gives CAISGTGEKLFF.

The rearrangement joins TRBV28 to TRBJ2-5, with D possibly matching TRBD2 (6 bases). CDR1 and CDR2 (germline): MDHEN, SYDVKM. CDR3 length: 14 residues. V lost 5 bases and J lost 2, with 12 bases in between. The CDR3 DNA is TGTGCCAGCAGTACCCGGGACTTTCAAGAGACCCAGTACTTC. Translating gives CASSTRDFQETQYF.

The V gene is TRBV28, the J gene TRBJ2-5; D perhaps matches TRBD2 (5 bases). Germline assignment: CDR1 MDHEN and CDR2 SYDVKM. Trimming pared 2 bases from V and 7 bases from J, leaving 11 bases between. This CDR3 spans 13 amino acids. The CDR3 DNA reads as TGTGCCAGCAGTTTAAGTCTTGAGGGGACCCAGTACTTC. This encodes CASSLSLEGTQYF.

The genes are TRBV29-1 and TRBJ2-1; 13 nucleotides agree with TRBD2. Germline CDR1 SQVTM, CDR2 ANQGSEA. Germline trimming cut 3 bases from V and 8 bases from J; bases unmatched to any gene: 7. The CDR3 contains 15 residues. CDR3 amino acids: CSVERGTSGIHEQFF. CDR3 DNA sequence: TGCAGCGTTGAGAGGGGGACTAGCGGGATTCATGAGCAGTTCTTC.

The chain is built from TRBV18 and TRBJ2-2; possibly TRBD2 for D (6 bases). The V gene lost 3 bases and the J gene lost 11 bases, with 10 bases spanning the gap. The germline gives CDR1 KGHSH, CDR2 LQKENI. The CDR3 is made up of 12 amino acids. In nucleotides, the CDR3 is TGTGCCAGCTCACCCAGGGAGGCAGAGCTGTTTTTT. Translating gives CASSPREAELFF.

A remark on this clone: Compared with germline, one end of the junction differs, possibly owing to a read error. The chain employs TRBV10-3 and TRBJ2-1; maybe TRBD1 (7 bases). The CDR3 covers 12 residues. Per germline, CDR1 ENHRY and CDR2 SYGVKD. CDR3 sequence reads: CAISEVDREEVF. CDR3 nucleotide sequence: TGTGCCATCAGTGAGGTAGACAGGGAGGAGGTCTTC.

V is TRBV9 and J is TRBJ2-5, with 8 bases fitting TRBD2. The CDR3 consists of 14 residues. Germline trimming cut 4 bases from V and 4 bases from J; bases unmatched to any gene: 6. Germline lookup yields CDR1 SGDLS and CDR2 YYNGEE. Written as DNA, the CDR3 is TGTGCCAGCAGCCCAAGCGGGAGAAGAGAGACCCAGTACTTC. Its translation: CASSPSGRRETQYF.

The CDR3 DNA sequence: TGTGCCAGCAGTCGACTAGGCGATACGCAGTATTTT. It translates to CASSRLGDTQYF. This sequence joins TRBV28 and TRBJ2-3; D is possibly TRBD2 (6 bases). The germline V gene encodes CDR1 MDHEN and CDR2 SYDVKM. V was trimmed by 5 bases and J by 6 bases, leaving 9 bases between them. The CDR3 sequence is 12 residues long.

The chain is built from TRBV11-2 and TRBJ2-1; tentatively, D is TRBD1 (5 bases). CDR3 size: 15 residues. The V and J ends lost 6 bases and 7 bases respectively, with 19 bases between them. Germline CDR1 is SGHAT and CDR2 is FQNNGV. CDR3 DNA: TGTGCCAGCAGTTCTCCTCCCAGGGTGTATAATGAGCAGTTCTTC. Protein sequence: CASSSPPRVYNEQFF. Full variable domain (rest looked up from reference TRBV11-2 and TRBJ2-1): EAGVAQSPRYKIIEKRQSVAFWCNPISGHATLYWYQQILGQGPKLLIQFQNNGVVDDSQLPKDRFSAERLKGVDSTLKIQPAKLEDSAVYLCASSSPPRVYNEQFFGPGTRLTVL.

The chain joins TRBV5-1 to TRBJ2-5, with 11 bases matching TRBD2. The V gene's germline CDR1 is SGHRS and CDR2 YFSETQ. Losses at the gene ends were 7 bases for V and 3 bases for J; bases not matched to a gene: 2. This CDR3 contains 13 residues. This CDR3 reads CASALAGEETQYF. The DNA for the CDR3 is TGCGCCAGCGCACTAGCGGGGGAAGAGACCCAGTACTTC.

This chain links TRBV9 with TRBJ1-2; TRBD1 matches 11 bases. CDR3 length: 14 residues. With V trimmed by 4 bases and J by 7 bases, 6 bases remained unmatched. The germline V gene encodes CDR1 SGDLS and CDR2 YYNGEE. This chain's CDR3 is CASSTPGQGAGYTF. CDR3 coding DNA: TGTGCCAGCAGCACCCCCGGACAGGGGGCTGGCTACACCTTC.

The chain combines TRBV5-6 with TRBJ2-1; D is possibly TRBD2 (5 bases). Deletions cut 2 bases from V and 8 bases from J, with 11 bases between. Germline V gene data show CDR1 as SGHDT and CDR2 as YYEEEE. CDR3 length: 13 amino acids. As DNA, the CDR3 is TGTGCCAGCAGCTTCGGAGGCACAGATGAGCAGTTCTTC. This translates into CASSFGGTDEQFF.